This T cell receptor (beta chain) was captured in a study of OX40 agonist ivuxolimab in advanced cancers. In terms of the full investigation: The costimulatory receptor OX40 (CD134) was targeted by ivuxolimab, a fully human IgG2 agonistic monoclonal antibody. Patients were allowed to have had prior anti-PD-1, anti-PD-L1 or anti-CTLA-4 therapy, and 40% of the dose-escalation patients had previously received checkpoint inhibitors. Of the roughly 54 patients in dose escalation, 19 had hepatocellular carcinoma, around 15 had melanoma, 9 had renal cell carcinoma and 9 had head and neck cancer. Partial responses occurred in three dose-escalation patients: two with cutaneous melanoma and one with hepatocellular carcinoma. The monotherapy dose-escalation portion (N ≈ 50 patients) of the phase I ivuxolimab trial is reported in the paper. Peripheral TCRbeta sequencing was intended to test whether TCR sequence diversity was altered and clonal T-cell expansion was caused by ivuxolimab. The dose-escalation cohort was about 87% male with a mean age of about 65 years, ranging from roughly 20 to 80. Intravenous ivuxolimab was administered to patients every 2 weeks at six dose levels: 0.01, 0.1, 0.3, 1.5, 3 and 10 mg/kg.

Overall study results and their limits: Partial responders in the 0.1-3.0 mg/kg groups had among the lowest normalized peripheral clonal expansion, especially among CD8+ T cells. Low levels of normalized T-cell clonal expansion were also seen in some nonresponding patients. The antigen specificity of the peripheral T cells that underwent clonal expansion was not determined. After ivuxolimab, more expanded clones were found on average in CD8+ T cells than in CD4+ T cells. Clonal expansion of both CD4+ and CD8+ blood T cells was observed from baseline to week 6 at doses 0.1 to 3.0 mg/kg.

Patients with a history of autoimmune disease or receiving systemic immunosuppression were excluded from the trial. Peripheral blood for TCR sequencing was collected from all dose cohorts at baseline, on cycle 4 day 1, and on cycle 7 day 1. Samples came from an open-label, multicenter, first-in-human phase I dose-escalation trial of ivuxolimab. The trial enrolled adults with locally advanced or metastatic head and neck squamous cell, hepatocellular, melanoma or renal cell carcinoma. Before TCR sequencing, CD4+ and CD8+ T cells were separately sorted from peripheral blood. To sequence the TCRbeta CDR3 region, genomic DNA was isolated from the sorted cells. TCRbeta CDR3 regions were sequenced using the immunoSEQ Assay. Sourced from immuneACCESS, this table was stored by TCRdb with only in-frame sequences that have V and J called. A share of the clones is absent; for the studies checked, an unresolved V gene accounts for under half, and the remainder has no known explanation. Across this sample there are around 77,000 clones, with roughly 85% seen only once. 0.66% of the sample is held by the ten biggest clonotypes.

Concerning this clone: Its specific antigen is unknown. No base-level quality is on record; no much larger clone is a single base apart.

The TCR comes from an adult with an advanced solid tumor such as melanoma, head and neck, liver or kidney cancer. Sample: CD4+ or CD8+ T cells sorted from blood, taken in a trial of the OX40 agonist ivuxolimab.

The nucleotide sequence reads as follows: TGTGCCAGCAGTGAAACTGGCCGTTACGAGCAGTACTTC. It translates to CASSETGRYEQYF. The rearrangement combines TRBV2 with TRBJ2-5, with the D gene not confidently named. The last part of the DNA fits TRBJ2-7 better; the J call may be wrong. The CDR3 goes from the cysteine to the phenylalanine over 13 residues. Only the CDR3 region is kept as DNA, spanning 39 bases read in frame from base 1. The germline V gene yields SNHLY for CDR1 and FYNNEI for CDR2.